This T cell receptor beta chain emerged from a study of shared clonotypes between healthy human individuals. For the study at large: The composition of the donors was a couple of women and a few men aged 18 to 49. The study, taken as a whole, reports: What naive subsets generally showed was a larger estimated richness than memory subsets showed.

Germline V gives CDR1 SGHRS, CDR2 YFSETQ. CDR3 size: 16 residues. V was pared by 4 bases and J by 4 bases, with 8 bases of the junction left unmatched. Details on this clone: As yet, its antigen is unknown.

Execution of the assay was at deep level. Measured with immunoSEQ multiplex PCR; TCRdb has only the in-frame clones, and not every one. Of fewer than 700,000 clones detected, around 95% appear once; the ten largest clones hold approximately 0.12%. CD45RO-negative, CCR7-positively selected cells formed the naive CD8 fraction, excluding terminally differentiated effector memory CD45RA+ cells. The sample was naive CD8+ T cells sorted from blood. The chain uses TRBV5-1 and TRBJ2-5; 12 bases are shared with TRBD1. The source of this sequence is a woman between 25 and 40 years old in good health. The CDR3 is CASSMTAGQGAETQYF. As DNA, the CDR3 is TGCGCCAGCAGCATGACCGCGGGACAGGGGGCAGAGACCCAGTACTTC.